These 16 T cell receptor beta chains were all obtained from the same sample, sequenced in a study of control samples from healthy donors and cancer patients. This table comes from immunoSEQ multiplex PCR, and its TCRdb copy is limited to in-frame clones, with some not included. The repertoire holds 100,000 to 150,000 clones, with roughly 90% as singletons. Sequencing used blood. These receptors originate from a man between 18 and 29 years old in good health.

J is TRBJ2-7 and V is TRBV19; 9 bases are a match to TRBD1. Losses at the gene ends were 6 bases for V and 3 bases for J; bases not matched to a gene: 12. There are 16 residues in the CDR3. Germline V gene lookup returns CDR1 LNHDA and CDR2 SQIVND (reference sequence). CDR3 sequence: CASSNPTTGGSYEQYF. The CDR3, as DNA: TGTGCCAGTAGCAACCCTACGACAGGGGGAAGCTACGAGCAGTACTTC.

The chain is built from TRBV29-1 and TRBJ1-2, with TRBD1 as a possible D gene (5 bases). The CDR3 has 14 residues. Germline V lookup: CDR1 SQVTM, CDR2 ANQGSEA. V dropped 6 bases and J dropped 4 bases, with 18 bases sitting between them. The CDR3 nucleotides are TGCAGCGTGAACCCGGGACTGGGGGGCTATGGCTACACCTTC. Translated: CSVNPGLGGYGYTF.

The chain carries TRBV2 and TRBJ2-1, with D perhaps being TRBD1 or TRBD2 (5 bases each). The CDR3 length is 12 residues. Germline assignment: CDR1 SNHLY and CDR2 FYNNEI. V lost 6 bases, J lost 13 bases, and 16 bases lay in between. The CDR3 DNA reads TGTGCCAGCAGATGGCTTGGGGGTATACAGTTCTTC. Translated, it gives CASRWLGGIQFF.

CDR3 nucleotides: TGTGCCAGTAGTGCCGAGGGACAGCTGAAAAACATTCAGTACTTC. The encoded protein is CASSAEGQLKNIQYF. The chain joins TRBV19 to TRBJ2-4, with 7 bases aligning to TRBD1. Germline V gives CDR1 LNHDA, CDR2 SQIVND (reference sequence). V dropped 5 bases and J dropped 4; count of bases not matched to a gene: 8. This CDR3 comprises 15 residues. The full variable domain, its missing parts supplied by reference TRBV19 and TRBJ2-4, is DGGITQSPKYLFRKEGQNVTLSCEQNLNHDAMYWYRQDPGQGLRLIYYSQIVNDFQKGDIAEGYSVSREKKESFPLTVTSAQKNPTAFYLCASSAEGQLKNIQYFGAGTRLSVL.

This clone was detected only once. The chain is built from TRBV6-1 and TRBJ1-4; possible D gene TRBD1, 6 bases. Per germline, CDR1 MNHNS and CDR2 SASEGT. V dropped 0 bases and J dropped 2 bases, with 13 bases sitting between them. CDR3 length equals 17 residues. CDR3 residues: CASSEARGRGTNEKLFF. Here the CDR3 DNA reads TGTGCCAGCAGTGAAGCTCGGGGGCGCGGCACTAATGAAAAACTGTTTTTT.

Concerning this clone: Additional DNA sequences in this sample encode the identical CDR3. The chain employs TRBV7-2 and TRBJ2-3, with D perhaps matching TRBD2 (6 bases). Trimming took off 1 base at V and 3 bases at J, with 8 bases between the two ends. CDR1 is SGHTA, CDR2 FQGNSA, per germline. There are 14 residues in the CDR3. CDR3 coding DNA: TGTGCCAGCAGCTTAGTGGCGGGGACAGATACGCAGTATTTT. Translation: CASSLVAGTDTQYF.

The V call is TRBV5-1, the J call TRBJ2-5; TRBD2 agrees at 15 bases. The germline gives CDR1 SGHRS, CDR2 YFSETQ. V shed 0 bases, J shed 0 bases, and the junction held 3 bases outside the gene matches. This CDR3 region has 18 residues. The CDR3, as DNA: TGCGCCAGCAGCTTGGGAGGACTAGCGGGGGGGTACCAAGAGACCCAGTACTTC. It translates to CASSLGGLAGGYQETQYF.

This clone was seen only once. V is TRBV11-2 and J is TRBJ1-1, with TRBD1 as a possible D gene (6 bases). Germline-derived CDR1 and CDR2 are SGHAT and FQNNGV. There are 13 residues in the CDR3. Trimming stripped 5 bases from V and 4 bases from J, with 11 bases between. The CDR3 loop is CASSAQGSTEAFF. In DNA, the CDR3 is TGTGCCAGCAGCGCACAGGGTAGCACTGAAGCTTTCTTT.

The chain recombines TRBV5-4 with TRBJ2-3; D perhaps matches TRBD2 (6 bases). V was clipped by 2 bases and J by 5 bases, with 15 bases between them. The CDR3 consists of 15 residues. Germline CDR1 SGHNT, CDR2 YYREEE (reference sequence). CDR3 amino acids: CASSFRTGVGDTQYF. DNA of the CDR3: TGTGCCAGCAGCTTTAGGACGGGGGTGGGAGATACGCAGTATTTT. Full variable domain (outside the CDR3, taken from reference TRBV5-4 and TRBJ2-3): ETGVTQSPTHLIKTRGQQVTLRCSSQSGHNTVSWYQQALGQGPQFIFQYYREEENGRGNFPPRFSGLQFPNYSSELNVNALELDDSALYLCASSFRTGVGDTQYFGPGTRLTVL.

The chain couples TRBV2 to TRBJ1-1, with D unclear. This CDR3 contains 11 residues. Looked up from germline, CDR1 is SNHLY and CDR2 is FYNNEI. Trimming took 7 bases from V and 11 from J, leaving 14 bases between them. The CDR3 loop reads CASMFSWRAFF. The CDR3 DNA reads as TGTGCCAGCATGTTTTCGTGGAGGGCTTTCTTT.

Ten or more counts support this clone. The gene calls are TRBV4-1 and TRBJ2-7, with no clear D. The CDR3 contains 13 residues. CDR1 and CDR2 from the germline V gene are MGHRA and YSYEKL. The germline V and J ends were trimmed by 0 bases and 3 bases, with 6 bases remaining between them. CDR3 loop: CASSQEENYEQYF. CDR3 bases: TGCGCCAGCAGCCAAGAAGAAAACTACGAGCAGTACTTC.

This clone came up once. The chain links TRBV5-4 to TRBJ2-2, with 10 bases that match TRBD2. With 0 bases clipped from V and 7 bases from J, the junction kept 3 bases outside the gene matches. The CDR3 totals 15 residues. Germline CDR1 is SGHNT and CDR2 is YYREEE (reference sequence). DNA of the CDR3: TGTGCCAGCAGCTTGGTGCTAGCGGGGGACGGGGAGCTGTTTTTT. Its translation is CASSLVLAGDGELFF.

The chain carries TRBV19 and TRBJ1-2; 8 positions agree with TRBD1. Germline trimming cut 4 bases from V and 0 bases from J; bases unmatched to any gene: 13. CDR1 is LNHDA and CDR2 is SQIVND in the germline V gene (reference sequence). The CDR3 has 18 residues. For the CDR3, the DNA is TGTGCCAGTAGTACCTACTTCGCGGACAGGGCACCTAACTATGGCTACACCTTC. This encodes CASSTYFADRAPNYGYTF. Drawing the rest from reference TRBV19 and TRBJ1-2, the complete variable domain is DGGITQSPKYLFRKEGQNVTLSCEQNLNHDAMYWYRQDPGQGLRLIYYSQIVNDFQKGDIAEGYSVSREKKESFPLTVTSAQKNPTAFYLCASSTYFADRAPNYGYTFGSGTRLTVV.

The V and J genes are TRBV5-6 and TRBJ1-6; 7 bases are a match to TRBD1. Germline-derived CDR1 and CDR2 are SGHDT and YYEEEE. This CDR3 has 17 amino acids. V was clipped by 4 bases and J by 8 bases; unmatched bases: 15. The CDR3 reads CASSANRGAMGYSPLHF. The CDR3 DNA is TGTGCCAGCAGCGCAAACAGGGGCGCCATGGGGTATTCACCCCTCCACTTT.

The chain employs TRBV7-9 and TRBJ2-5, with D perhaps TRBD1 (6 bases). The germline V gene encodes CDR1 SEHNR and CDR2 FQNEAQ (reference sequence). Trimming removed 2 bases at V and 5 bases at J, with 21 bases between. This CDR3 spans 17 amino acids. The CDR3, as DNA: TGTGCCAGCAGCTTAATAGGTCTGGACAGCACCTGGGAGACCCAGTACTTC. This encodes CASSLIGLDSTWETQYF. The whole variable domain, filled in from reference TRBV7-9 and TRBJ2-5, reads DTGVSQNPRHKITKRGQNVTFRCDPISEHNRLYWYRQTLGQGPEFLTYFQNEAQLEKSRLLSDRFSAERPKGSFSTLEIQRTEQGDSAMYLCASSLIGLDSTWETQYFGPGTRLLVL.

The chain carries TRBV9 and TRBJ1-4; tentative D call: TRBD1 (6 bases). Trimming cost V 1 base and J 6 bases, with 13 bases left between them. The germline CDR1 and CDR2 sequences are SGDLS and YYNGEE. CDR3 length: 15 residues. The CDR3, as DNA: TGTGCCAGCAGCGTATCGTCCAGGGGCGATGAAAAACTGTTTTTT. The encoded protein is CASSVSSRGDEKLFF.